The 22 T cell receptor beta chains below all came from one sample that was sequenced in a study of cytomegalovirus exposure and HLA in healthy donors. 60 Vbeta and 13 Jbeta primers were used in PCR. Using immunoSEQ multiplex PCR, the repertoire was profiled, and TCRdb retains in-frame clones only, with some absent. There are approximately 150,000 clones in the sample; 80% occur only once, and 6% to 7.5% lies in the top ten. The sample consisted of PBMCs. These receptors all stem from a man in his thirties or forties in good health and CMV-seropositive.

The chain carries TRBV15 and TRBJ2-5; no clear D gene. Trimming stripped 2 bases from V and 5 bases from J, with 15 bases between. Germline CDR1 and CDR2: LNHNV and YYDKDF (reference sequence). The CDR3 has 15 residues. The CDR3 reads CATSRTLSFRETQYF. In DNA, the CDR3 is TGTGCCACCAGCAGAACCTTGAGTTTTCGGGAGACCCAGTACTTC.

The chain has TRBV7-9 and TRBJ2-5; 11 nucleotides align to TRBD2. The junction had 9 bases not matched to a gene; V was cut back by 5 bases and J by 4 bases. The length of the CDR3 is 16 residues. The germline CDR1 and CDR2 sequences are SEHNR and FQNEAQ (reference sequence). The CDR3 sequence is CASSDRLAGTGETQYF. In nucleotides, the CDR3 is TGTGCCAGCAGCGATCGACTAGCGGGAACTGGAGAGACCCAGTACTTC. The full variable domain, its missing parts supplied by reference TRBV7-9 and TRBJ2-5, is DTGVSQNPRHKITKRGQNVTFRCDPISEHNRLYWYRQTLGQGPEFLTYFQNEAQLEKSRLLSDRFSAERPKGSFSTLEIQRTEQGDSAMYLCASSDRLAGTGETQYFGPGTRLLVL.

J is TRBJ1-5 and V is TRBV4-3; 8 bases line up with TRBD1. CDR3 size: 15 residues. CDR1 and CDR2 (germline): LGHNA, YSLEER. V shed 3 bases, J shed 6 bases, and the junction held 7 bases outside the gene matches. CDR3 in amino acids: CASSHVTGGRQPQHF. In DNA form, the CDR3 reads TGCGCCAGCAGCCACGTAACAGGGGGGCGTCAGCCCCAGCATTTT.

The CDR3 spells CASSYGQDIYEQYF. CDR3 sequence (DNA): TGTGCCAGCAGTTACGGTCAGGATATCTACGAGCAGTACTTC. The chain couples TRBV6-6 to TRBJ2-5; D not resolved. The J call may be wrong; the DNA end is better matched by TRBJ2-7. Germline CDR1 and CDR2: MNHNY and SVGAGI (reference sequence). The CDR3 totals 14 residues.

This clone was recorded once. This chain connects TRBV5-8 to TRBJ2-1, with a tentative D call TRBD2 (6 bases). The germline CDR1 and CDR2 sequences are SGHTS and YDEGEE. The CDR3 length is 11 residues. V gave up 5 bases and J gave up 7 bases, with 7 bases separating them. The CDR3 coding sequence is TGTGCCAGCAGGCGGGGAAATGAGCAGTTCTTC. Protein sequence: CASRRGNEQFF.

The chain carries TRBV9 and TRBJ2-2, with 8 nucleotides matching TRBD1. This CDR3 is 17 amino acids long. The germline V gene has CDR1 SGDLS and CDR2 YYNGEE. Trimming at V came to 0 bases and at J to 4 bases, leaving 8 bases not matched to a gene. The CDR3 protein is CASSVAITDRVTGELFF. For the CDR3, the DNA is TGTGCCAGCAGCGTAGCTATCACGGACAGGGTCACCGGGGAGCTGTTTTTT. Filled out from reference TRBV9 and TRBJ2-2, the complete variable domain reads DSGVTQTPKHLITATGQRVTLRCSPRSGDLSVYWYQQSLDQGLQFLIQYYNGEERAKGNILERFSAQQFPDLHSELNLSSLELGDSALYFCASSVAITDRVTGELFFGEGSRLTVL.

In its sample, this clone was seen once. This chain uses TRBV4-3 with TRBJ2-2; D possibly corresponds to TRBD1 (5 bases). V was pared by 3 bases and J by 6 bases, with 11 bases between. The CDR3 contains 14 residues. The germline gives CDR1 LGHNA, CDR2 YSLEER. The CDR3 region has the DNA TGCGCCAGCAGCCATCAAAGGGGTTCCGGGGAGCTGTTTTTT. It is translated as CASSHQRGSGELFF.

The V gene is TRBV13, the J gene TRBJ1-2, with TRBD1 as a possible D gene (6 bases). Germline CDR1 reads PRHDT; CDR2 reads FYEKMQ (reference sequence). This CDR3 spans 15 amino acids. The ends were cut back, 2 bases at V and 4 bases at J, with 14 bases in the middle. CDR3 sequence reads: CASSLMGADLYGYTF. CDR3 bases: TGTGCCAGCAGCTTAATGGGGGCGGATCTCTATGGCTACACCTTC.

The V gene is TRBV11-2, the J gene TRBJ1-2; TRBD1 might be the D (6 bases). There are 14 residues in the CDR3. V lost 3 bases and J 8 bases, leaving 16 bases between the germline ends. Germline CDR1 SGHAT, CDR2 FQNNGV. The CDR3 region is CASSFNGAGEGYTF. The CDR3 coding sequence is TGTGCCAGCAGCTTTAATGGGGCAGGGGAAGGCTACACCTTC.

This chain uses TRBV2 with TRBJ2-2; D is perhaps TRBD1 (6 bases). The ends were cut back, 3 bases at V and 1 base at J, with 9 bases in the middle. Germline V gives CDR1 SNHLY, CDR2 FYNNEI. This CDR3 is 15 amino acids long. The CDR3 region has the DNA TGTGCCAGCAGTGAGGACAGAGAGAACACCGGGGAGCTGTTTTTT. Protein sequence: CASSEDRENTGELFF.

This chain joins TRBV6-1 and TRBJ1-6; a possible D gene is TRBD1 (5 bases). Germline values: CDR1 MNHNS, CDR2 SASEGT. This CDR3 comprises 15 residues. Trimming shortened V by 5 bases and J by 2 bases, and 10 bases separated the two germline ends. DNA of the CDR3: TGTGCCAGCAGTCGGGGGAACCCCTATAATTCACCCCTCCACTTT. It codes for CASSRGNPYNSPLHF.

The CDR3 here is CASSYSTGHGYTF. CDR3 coding DNA: TGTGCCAGCAGTTACTCTACGGGTCATGGCTACACCTTC. This chain connects TRBV6-5 to TRBJ1-2; D is unclear. Trimming removed 0 bases from V and 6 bases from J, with 8 bases in between. The V gene's germline CDR1 is MNHEY and CDR2 SVGAGI. The CDR3 sequence is 13 residues long.

The chain recombines TRBV6-1 with TRBJ1-1; TRBD1 might be the D (6 bases). Trimming removed 4 bases from V and 1 base from J, with 10 bases in between. The V gene's germline CDR1 is MNHNS and CDR2 SASEGT. This CDR3 is 14 amino acids long. For the CDR3, the DNA is TGTGCCAGCAGTGGGGACACCGAGAACACTGAAGCTTTCTTT. Translated, it gives CASSGDTENTEAFF.

CDR3 sequence: CASSLGVIDEQFF. The CDR3 DNA sequence: TGTGCCAGCAGCTTAGGAGTCATCGATGAGCAGTTCTTC. The chain recombines TRBV7-2 with TRBJ2-1; D uncertain. From germline, CDR1 is SGHTA and CDR2 FQGNSA. The ends were cut back, 1 base at V and 8 bases at J, with 9 bases in the middle. The CDR3 spans 13 residues.

This chain links TRBV19 with TRBJ2-1; 15 bases are a match to TRBD2. This CDR3 contains 14 residues. Germline V gene lookup returns CDR1 LNHDA and CDR2 SQIVND (reference sequence). Trimming at V came to 7 bases and at J to 13 bases, leaving 8 bases not matched to a gene. The CDR3 DNA sequence: TGTGCCAGTACCCCCGGGACTAGCGGGGGGCCCCAGTTCTTC. Protein: CASTPGTSGGPQFF.

The rearrangement links TRBV10-1 to TRBJ1-6, with D hard to call. Germline values: CDR1 WNHNN, CDR2 SYGVQD (reference sequence). The CDR3 is made up of 15 amino acids. V shed 0 bases and J shed 6 bases, with 9 bases lying between them. The DNA of the CDR3 is TGCGCCAGCAGTGAGTCGCAGGCCGCTAATTCACCCCTCCACTTT. Its translation: CASSESQAANSPLHF.

The rearrangement joins TRBV27 to TRBJ2-1; TRBD2 agrees at 8 bases. Germline lookup yields CDR1 MNHEY and CDR2 SMNVEV (reference sequence). The CDR3 sequence is 16 residues long. Unmatched junction bases numbered 4, after V lost 3 bases and J lost 0 bases. The CDR3 reads CASSFLAGGSYNEQFF. The CDR3 nucleotides are TGTGCCAGCAGTTTTCTGGCGGGAGGCTCCTACAATGAGCAGTTCTTC.

V gene TRBV6-5 combines with J gene TRBJ1-1; maybe TRBD1 (5 bases). Trimming removed 4 bases at V and 7 bases at J, with 7 bases between. CDR1 is MNHEY and CDR2 is SVGAGI in the germline V gene. The CDR3 has 11 residues. CDR3 loop: CASSLGVEAFF. CDR3 in DNA: TGTGCCAGCAGTTTAGGGGTTGAAGCTTTCTTT.

This clone was counted a few times. J is TRBJ2-7 and V is TRBV5-6; 7 nucleotides line up with TRBD1. Trimming at V came to 1 base and at J to 5 bases, leaving 6 bases not matched to a gene. Germline values: CDR1 SGHDT, CDR2 YYEEEE. The CDR3 sequence is 14 residues long. The CDR3 protein is CASSLQTGINEQYF. The DNA for the CDR3 is TGTGCCAGCAGCTTGCAGACAGGGATCAACGAGCAGTACTTC.

The V and J genes are TRBV11-2 and TRBJ1-1, with D maybe TRBD1 (6 bases). The CDR3 spans 16 residues. V lost 5 bases, J lost 5 bases, and 21 bases lay in between. Germline V gene sequence: CDR1 SGHAT, CDR2 FQNNGV. The CDR3 DNA reads as TGTGCCAGCAGCAAGGACCGATCCGGGGGGCGGACTGAAGCTTTCTTT. It codes for CASSKDRSGGRTEAFF.

The chain is built from TRBV27 and TRBJ2-5, with 8 bases identical to TRBD1. Germline lookup yields CDR1 MNHEY and CDR2 SMNVEV (reference sequence). The CDR3 loop spans 14 amino acids. V shed 6 bases, J shed 1 base, and the junction held 4 bases outside the gene matches. The CDR3 DNA reads TGTGCCAGCAGCAGGACAGGGTCCCAAGAGACCCAGTACTTC. It translates to CASSRTGSQETQYF.

The chain links TRBV7-8 to TRBJ1-5, with D possibly being TRBD1 (5 bases). This CDR3 contains 17 residues. V was shortened by 0 bases and J by 0 bases, with 12 bases between the two germline ends. CDR1 is SGHVS and CDR2 is FQNEAQ in the germline V gene. CDR3 region: CASSLAQGSFSNQPQHF. Here the CDR3 DNA reads TGTGCCAGCAGCTTAGCCCAGGGAAGCTTTAGCAATCAGCCCCAGCATTTT.